This T cell receptor (beta chain) was captured in a study of T cells in Graves' hyperthyroidism and ophthalmopathy. At least ten counts were recorded for this clonotype. Amplification targeted TCR beta CDR3 regions from RNA transcripts. The HTBI primer set drove a first-round RT-PCR of the TCR CDR3. TCRdb fed the multiplex PCR reads into MiXCR, producing one record per CDR3 protein. This table holds some 440,000 distinct CDR3 sequences, 15% to 19% found once. The CDR3 runs to 15 residues. J gave up 4 bases and V 4 bases, and 9 bases lay outside the gene matches. Looked up from germline, CDR1 is DFQATT and CDR2 is SNEGSKA (reference sequence).

The rearrangement uses TRBV20-1 and TRBJ2-1; 8 bases fit TRBD2. The specimen sequenced was blood. The source of this sequence is a woman under 30 with Graves' hyperthyroidism. CDR3 in amino acids: CSATRGRGAYNEQFF. CDR3 sequence (DNA): TGCAGTGCTACCCGTGGGCGGGGGGCTTACAATGAGCAGTTCTTC.